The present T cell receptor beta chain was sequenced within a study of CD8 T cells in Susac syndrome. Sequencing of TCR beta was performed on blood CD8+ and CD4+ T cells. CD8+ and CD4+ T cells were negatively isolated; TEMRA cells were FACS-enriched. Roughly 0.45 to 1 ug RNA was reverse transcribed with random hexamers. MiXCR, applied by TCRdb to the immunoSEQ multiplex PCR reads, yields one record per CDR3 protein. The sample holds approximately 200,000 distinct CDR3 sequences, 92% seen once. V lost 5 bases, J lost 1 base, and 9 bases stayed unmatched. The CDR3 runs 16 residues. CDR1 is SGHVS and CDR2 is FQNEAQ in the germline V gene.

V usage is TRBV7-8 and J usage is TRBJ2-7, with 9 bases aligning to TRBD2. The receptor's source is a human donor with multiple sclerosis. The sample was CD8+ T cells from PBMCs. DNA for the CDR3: TGTGCCAGCAGCGCACCCTTAGCGGGAGCGTCCTACGAGCAGTACTTC. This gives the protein CASSAPLAGASYEQYF.